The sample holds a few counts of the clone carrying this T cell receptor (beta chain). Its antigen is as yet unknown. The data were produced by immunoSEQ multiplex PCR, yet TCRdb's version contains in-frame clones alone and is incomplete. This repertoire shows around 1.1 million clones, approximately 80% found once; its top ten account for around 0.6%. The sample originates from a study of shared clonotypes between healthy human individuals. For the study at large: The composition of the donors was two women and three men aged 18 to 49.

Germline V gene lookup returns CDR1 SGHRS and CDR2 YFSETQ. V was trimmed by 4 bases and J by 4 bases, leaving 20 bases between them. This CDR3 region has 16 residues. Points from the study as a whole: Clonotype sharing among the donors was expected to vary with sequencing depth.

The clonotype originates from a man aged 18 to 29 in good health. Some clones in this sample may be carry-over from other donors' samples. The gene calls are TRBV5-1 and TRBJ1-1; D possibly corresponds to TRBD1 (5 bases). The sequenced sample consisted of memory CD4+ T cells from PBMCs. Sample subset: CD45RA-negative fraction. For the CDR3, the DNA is TGCGCCAGCAGCCCACGAGAGGGGCAGCGGGCCACTGAAGCTTTCTTT. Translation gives CASSPREGQRATEAFF.